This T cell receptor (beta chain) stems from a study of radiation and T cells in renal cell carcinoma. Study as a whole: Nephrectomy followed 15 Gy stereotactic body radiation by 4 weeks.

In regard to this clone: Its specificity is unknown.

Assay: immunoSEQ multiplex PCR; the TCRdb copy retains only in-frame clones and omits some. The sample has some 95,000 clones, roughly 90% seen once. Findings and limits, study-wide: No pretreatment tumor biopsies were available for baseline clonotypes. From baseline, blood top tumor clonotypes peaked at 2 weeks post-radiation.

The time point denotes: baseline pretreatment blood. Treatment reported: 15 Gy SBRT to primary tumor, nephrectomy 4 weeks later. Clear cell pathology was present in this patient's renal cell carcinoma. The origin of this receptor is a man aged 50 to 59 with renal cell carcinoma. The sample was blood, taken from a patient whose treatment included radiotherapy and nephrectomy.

CDR3 residues: CASSFPGTRTQYF. CDR3 coding DNA: TGTGCCAGCAGCTTCCCCGGGACTAGGACCCAGTACTTC. This chain uses TRBV11-1 with TRBJ2-5; 8 bases are a match to TRBD2. Germline V gene lookup returns CDR1 SGHAT and CDR2 FQDESV (reference sequence). J was trimmed by 7 bases and V by 3 bases; bases with no gene match: 4. The CDR3 totals 13 residues.